A single sample is the source of the 16 T cell receptor beta chains below, sequenced in a study of cytomegalovirus exposure and HLA in healthy donors. The PCR made use of 60 Vbeta and 13 Jbeta primers. The data were produced by immunoSEQ multiplex PCR, yet TCRdb's version contains in-frame clones alone and is incomplete. The sample lists around 170,000 clones, roughly 70% occurring once. Material: PBMCs. These receptors were taken from a girl between 10 and 17 years old in good health and CMV-seronegative.

This clone has just a few counts. The rearrangement uses TRBV10-2 and TRBJ2-3, with a weak D call TRBD2 (7 bases). V was pared by 4 bases and J by 8 bases, with 16 bases between. From germline, CDR1 is WSHSY and CDR2 SAAADI. The CDR3 runs 14 residues. CDR3 in DNA: TGCGCCAGCAGTGTACGGGGTAGGGGGGGTACGCAGTATTTT. This gives the protein CASSVRGRGGTQYF.

This clone occurred a few times. The CDR3 nucleotides are TGTGCCACCAGCAGGCCGCCCTACAGGGACCGGCTACTCAATGAGCAGTTCTTC. Its translation: CATSRPPYRDRLLNEQFF. This chain uses TRBV15 with TRBJ2-1; D might be TRBD1 (6 bases). CDR1 is LNHNV and CDR2 is YYDKDF in the germline V gene (reference sequence). The CDR3 totals 18 residues. Trimming took off 3 bases at V and 6 bases at J, with 24 bases between the two ends.

J is TRBJ1-5 and V is TRBV14; D gene unclear. The germline V gene has CDR1 SGHDN and CDR2 FVKESK. Trimming stripped 1 base from V and 3 bases from J, with 7 bases between. The CDR3 has 14 residues. In nucleotides, the CDR3 is TGTGCCAGCAGCCAAGGAGGGTTCAATCAGCCCCAGCATTTT. Its protein is CASSQGGFNQPQHF.

The rearrangement links TRBV2 to TRBJ2-7; 9 positions match TRBD2. With 3 bases clipped from V and 7 bases from J, the junction kept 7 bases outside the gene matches. Germline loops: CDR1 SNHLY, CDR2 FYNNEI. This CDR3 contains 14 residues. The CDR3 DNA reads TGTGCCAGCAGTGATCTAGCGGGGTTGGGGGAGCAGTACTTC. Residues: CASSDLAGLGEQYF.

V gene TRBV5-1 combines with J gene TRBJ1-1; 10 bases are shared with TRBD1. V dropped 3 bases and J dropped 3; count of bases not matched to a gene: 2. Germline V CDR1 and CDR2: SGHRS, YFSETQ. The CDR3 spans 14 residues. The CDR3 DNA reads TGCGCCAGCAGCTGGACAGGGGGGGACACTGAAGCTTTCTTT. It is translated as CASSWTGGDTEAFF.

CDR3 amino acids: CASSLRDRGSETEAFF. For the CDR3, the DNA is TGTGCCAGCAGCCTCAGGGACAGGGGGTCGGAGACTGAAGCTTTCTTT. The chain carries TRBV6-6 and TRBJ1-1; 11 nucleotides agree with TRBD1. Looked up from germline, CDR1 is MNHNY and CDR2 is SVGAGI (reference sequence). The CDR3 length is 16 residues. V shed 6 bases and J 5 bases; nucleotides not matched to a gene: 11.

A few counts support this clone. The rearrangement joins TRBV5-1 to TRBJ1-1, with 7 bases lining up with TRBD1. From germline, CDR1 is SGHRS and CDR2 YFSETQ. This CDR3 is 14 amino acids long. The V gene end was trimmed by 4 bases and the J gene end by 10 bases; junction bases not matched to a gene: 13. Here the CDR3 DNA reads TGCGCCAGCAGCCAGATCGGCAGGGGGATGGGAGCTTTCTTT. Translation gives CASSQIGRGMGAFF. Based on the CDR3 plus reference TRBV5-1 and TRBJ1-1, the full variable domain is KAGVTQTPRYLIKTRGQQVTLSCSPISGHRSVSWYQQTPGQGLQFLFEYFSETQRNKGNFPGRFSGRQFSNSRSEMNVSTLELGDSALYLCASSQIGRGMGAFFGQGTRLTVV.

The V call is TRBV5-4, the J call TRBJ1-1; D unresolved. V shed 4 bases and J shed 6 bases, with 10 bases lying between them. Germline V gene lookup returns CDR1 SGHNT and CDR2 YYREEE (reference sequence). CDR3 length equals 12 residues. CDR3 DNA: TGTGCCAGCAGCCTATTAGAGGCTGAAGCTTTCTTT. Protein: CASSLLEAEAFF.

This clone appeared once. The gene calls are TRBV7-6 and TRBJ1-2; 7 positions match TRBD1. The CDR3 is 17 residues long. V trimming: 1 base; J trimming: 7 bases; junction bases outside the gene matches: 15. Germline V gives CDR1 SGHVS, CDR2 FNYEAQ. CDR3: CASSLDSYGDRRSGYTF. In nucleotides, the CDR3 is TGTGCCAGCAGCTTAGATTCGTATGGGGACAGACGAAGTGGCTACACCTTC.

The genes are TRBV6-1 and TRBJ1-1; a possible D gene is TRBD1 (6 bases). This CDR3 spans 14 amino acids. The germline V and J ends were trimmed by 6 bases and 3 bases, with 14 bases remaining between them. Germline values: CDR1 MNHNS, CDR2 SASEGT. The DNA of the CDR3 is TGTGCCAGCAGGGACAGACTGCGTTACACTGAAGCTTTCTTT. Translating gives CASRDRLRYTEAFF.

This clone was counted only a few times. The genes are TRBV6-6 and TRBJ2-5; D gene uncertain. Per the germline V gene, CDR1 is MNHNY and CDR2 is SVGAGI (reference sequence). The CDR3 is 11 residues long. Trimming stripped 6 bases from V and 2 bases from J, with 4 bases between. The CDR3, as DNA: TGTGCCAGCAGCCCACAAGAGACCCAGTACTTC. Its translation: CASSPQETQYF.

V is TRBV5-8 and J is TRBJ2-1; 8 bases map to TRBD2. This CDR3 contains 15 residues. The V and J ends lost 8 bases and 3 bases, in that order; junction bases with no gene match: 10. CDR1 and CDR2 from the germline V gene are SGHTS and YDEGEE. The CDR3 DNA sequence: TGTGCCAGTAACGTAGAGGCGGGGGGCTACAATGAGCAGTTCTTC. This encodes CASNVEAGGYNEQFF.

This clone was seen more than once but under ten times. This chain uses TRBV7-6 with TRBJ2-7, with D perhaps matching TRBD1 (6 bases). V was clipped by 5 bases and J by 2 bases, with 16 bases between them. Germline V gene lookup returns CDR1 SGHVS and CDR2 FNYEAQ. The CDR3 consists of 15 residues. The CDR3 nucleotides are TGTGCCAGCAGCGAGGGAACAGGGTTGGCCTACGAGCAGTACTTC. Translated, it gives CASSEGTGLAYEQYF.

The sample holds one count of this clone. This chain connects TRBV2 to TRBJ1-6; TRBD1 aligns across 7 bases. This CDR3 has 15 amino acids. With 5 bases clipped from V and 7 bases from J, the junction kept 8 bases outside the gene matches. Germline CDR1 reads SNHLY; CDR2 reads FYNNEI. The CDR3 spells CASSPPQGRNSPLHF. The CDR3 nucleotides are TGTGCCAGCAGTCCACCACAGGGGAGGAATTCACCCCTCCACTTT.

This clone was counted between two and nine times. This CDR3 reads CASSFLKLHTGIPEAFF. The CDR3 DNA follows: TGTGCCAGCAGCTTTCTCAAGTTACATACAGGGATTCCCGAAGCTTTCTTT. The chain recombines TRBV7-9 with TRBJ1-1; D might be TRBD1 (6 bases). The CDR3 has 17 amino acids. Germline values: CDR1 SEHNR, CDR2 FQNEAQ (reference sequence). Trimming pared 3 bases from V and 8 bases from J, leaving 25 bases between.

The chain recombines TRBV7-3 with TRBJ2-5; D gene ambiguous. The V gene's germline CDR1 is SGHTA and CDR2 FQGTGA. The CDR3 runs 14 residues. V was trimmed by 5 bases and J by 0 bases, leaving 10 bases between them. CDR3 amino acids: CASSRDSNQETQYF. In nucleotides, the CDR3 is TGTGCCAGCAGCCGAGACTCTAACCAAGAGACCCAGTACTTC.